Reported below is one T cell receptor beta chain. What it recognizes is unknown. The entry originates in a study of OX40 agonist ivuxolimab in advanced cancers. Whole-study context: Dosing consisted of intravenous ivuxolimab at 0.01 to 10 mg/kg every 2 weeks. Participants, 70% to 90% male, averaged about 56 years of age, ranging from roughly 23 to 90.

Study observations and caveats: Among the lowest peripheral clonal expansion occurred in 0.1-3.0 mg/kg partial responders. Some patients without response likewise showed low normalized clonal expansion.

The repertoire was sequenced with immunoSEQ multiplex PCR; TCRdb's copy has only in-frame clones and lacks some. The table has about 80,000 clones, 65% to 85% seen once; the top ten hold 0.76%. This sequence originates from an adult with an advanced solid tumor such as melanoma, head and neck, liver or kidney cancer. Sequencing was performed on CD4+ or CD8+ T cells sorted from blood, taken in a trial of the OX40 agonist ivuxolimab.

The CDR3 nucleotides are TGTGCCAGCAGCCTACCGGGGGGGAAAGGAGGAGAGACCCAGTACTTC. Its translation is CASSLPGGKGGETQYF. The V call is TRBV5-4, the J call TRBJ2-5; 8 bases agree with TRBD2. CDR1 is SGHNT, CDR2 YYREEE, per germline (reference sequence). With V trimmed by 4 bases and J by 4 bases, 12 bases remained unmatched. The CDR3 contains 16 residues.